Below are 9 T cell receptor beta chains sequenced from a single sample in a study of OX40 agonist ivuxolimab in advanced cancers. TCRdb keeps only in-frame clones here, not all; method: immunoSEQ multiplex PCR. The sample lists 60,000 to 80,000 clones, roughly 89% occurring once. The material sequenced was CD4+ or CD8+ T cells sorted from blood, taken in a trial of the OX40 agonist ivuxolimab. The receptors shown here come from an adult with an advanced solid tumor such as melanoma, head and neck, liver or kidney cancer.

This clone was counted between two and nine times. This chain joins TRBV2 and TRBJ1-2, with D perhaps TRBD1 (6 bases). The CDR3 is 15 residues long. Trimming removed 6 bases from V and 0 bases from J, with 14 bases in between. The germline CDR1 and CDR2 sequences are SNHLY and FYNNEI. The CDR3 DNA reads TGTGCCAGCAGACTTCGACAGGCGTCTAACTATGGCTACACCTTC. It is translated as CASRLRQASNYGYTF. Supplemented by reference TRBV2 and TRBJ1-2, the full variable domain reads EPEVTQTPSHQVTQMGQEVILRCVPISNHLYFYWYRQILGQKVEFLVSFYNNEISEKSEIFDDQFSVERPDGSNFTLKIRSTKLEDSAMYFCASRLRQASNYGYTFGSGTRLTVV.

The rearrangement joins TRBV7-3 to TRBJ2-3; D gene ambiguous. The ends were cut back, 5 bases at V and 1 base at J, with 19 bases in the middle. CDR3 length: 17 residues. The germline gives CDR1 SGHTA, CDR2 FQGTGA. CDR3: CASSPHLRMGGTDTQYF. In DNA, the CDR3 is TGTGCCAGCAGCCCTCACCTTAGGATGGGTGGCACAGATACGCAGTATTTT.

The chain carries TRBV27 and TRBJ1-2; D not resolved. The CDR3 has 13 residues. The ends were cut back, 6 bases at V and 6 bases at J, with 14 bases in the middle. Looked up from germline, CDR1 is MNHEY and CDR2 is SMNVEV (reference sequence). The CDR3, as DNA: TGTGCCAGCAGATCAACGACCGAGGATGGCTACACCTTC. Translated: CASRSTTEDGYTF.

The chain is built from TRBV6-1 and TRBJ1-1; TRBD1 matches 8 bases. The CDR3 covers 17 residues. Germline values: CDR1 MNHNS, CDR2 SASEGT. Trimming at V came to 1 base and at J to 0 bases, leaving 7 bases not matched to a gene. The DNA for the CDR3 is TGTGCCAGCAGTGAAGTGGGGACAGGAGCTATGAACACTGAAGCTTTCTTT. The encoded protein is CASSEVGTGAMNTEAFF.

The sample holds one count of this clone. This chain links TRBV5-1 with TRBJ1-1, with TRBD1 as a possible D gene (6 bases). Germline CDR1 and CDR2: SGHRS and YFSETQ. The CDR3 totals 13 residues. The ends were cut back, 4 bases at V and 4 bases at J, with 11 bases in the middle. The CDR3 sequence is CASSITGSTEAFF. Here the CDR3 DNA reads TGCGCCAGCAGCATTACAGGGAGCACTGAAGCTTTCTTT.

This chain uses TRBV4-2 with TRBJ2-3; 9 nucleotides line up with TRBD2. From germline, CDR1 is LGHNA and CDR2 YNFKEQ. CDR3 length: 16 residues. V was clipped by 2 bases and J by 7 bases; unmatched bases: 10. CDR3 in amino acids: CASSQPAGGPVNTQYF. CDR3 nucleotide sequence: TGTGCCAGCAGCCAACCCGCGGGAGGGCCGGTGAATACGCAGTATTTT.

The chain joins TRBV7-9 to TRBJ2-7; D unclear. The CDR3 is 11 residues long. Germline V CDR1 and CDR2: SEHNR, FQNEAQ (reference sequence). Deletions cut 3 bases from V and 7 bases from J, with 7 bases between. For the CDR3, the DNA is TGTGCCAGCAGCTTTATGCGGGAGCAGTACTTC. This sequence encodes CASSFMREQYF.

The genes are TRBV4-1 and TRBJ2-5; D possibly corresponds to TRBD1 (5 bases). This CDR3 has 13 residues. Germline assignment: CDR1 MGHRA and CDR2 YSYEKL. Trimming shortened V by 5 bases and J by 5 bases, and 12 bases separated the two germline ends. The CDR3 sequence is CASSKDKSETQYF. In DNA form, the CDR3 reads TGCGCCAGCAGCAAGGACAAATCCGAGACCCAGTACTTC.

The chain has TRBV7-3 and TRBJ2-7; 12 nucleotides agree with TRBD1. The CDR3 is 15 amino acids. Per the germline V gene, CDR1 is SGHTA and CDR2 is FQGTGA. V dropped 5 bases and J dropped 3; count of bases not matched to a gene: 5. The CDR3: CASSPGTGGFYEQYF. The CDR3 DNA sequence: TGTGCCAGCAGCCCCGGGACAGGGGGCTTCTACGAGCAGTACTTC.